Listed below are T cell receptor beta chains from one sample, sequenced in a study of graft-versus-host responses after intestinal transplantation. TCRdb's table, derived via immunoSEQ multiplex PCR, lists solely in-frame clones and lacks some. The sample gives approximately 49,000 clones, around 90% of which show up once; 0.62% is in the top ten. No antigen has been assigned to these receptors. Sequenced here: unstimulated CD4+ T cells sorted from spleen or lymph node cells, sampled before transplant. The receptors stem from a human donor who was the organ donor for an intestinal transplant. CDR3s include the opening cysteine and the closing phenylalanine or tryptophan. Fields, in order: CDR3 length, D gene, J gene, V gene, clone size, CDR3 DNA, CDR3 protein. The D gene is left open where the match is weak. Clone size is given for some rows only: seen once, a few or many times, or a class if the clone is expanded.

15 - TRBJ1-1 TRBV5-4 - TGTGCCAGCAGCTTGGACCTGGCCAGATGGACTGAAGCTTTCTTT CASSLDLARWTEAFF
15 TRBD2 TRBJ2-3 TRBV5-1 - TGCGCCAGCAGCTTGAGGGGCGGGAGGACTGATACGCAGTATTTT CASSLRGGRTDTQYF
13 - TRBJ2-1 TRBV10-1 - TGCGCCAGCAGTGTTGTCAGGGCGGCTGAGCAGTTCTTC CASSVVRAAEQFF
15 - TRBJ2-2 TRBV12-5 - TGTGCTAGTGGTTTGGACTATCTACCCACCGGGGAGCTGTTTTTT CASGLDYLPTGELFF
13 - TRBJ2-7 TRBV11-3 - TGTGCCAGCAGCCGTCGGGGCTCCTACGAGCAGTACTTC CASSRRGSYEQYF
15 - TRBJ2-1 TRBV2 - TGTGCCAGCATGATACAGGGCAGCTCCTACAATGAGCAGTTCTTC CASMIQGSSYNEQFF
15 - TRBJ1-2 TRBV9 - TGTGCCAGCAGCGTAGTTGCAGGGATCAACTATGGCTACACCTTC CASSVVAGINYGYTF
15 - TRBJ1-3 TRBV28 - TGTGCCAGCAGTTTACCCTACAGGGCTGGAAACACCATATATTTT CASSLPYRAGNTIYF
13 - TRBJ1-1 TRBV30 - TGTGCCTGGAGGGAGCAGGGCAACACTGAAGCTTTCTTT CAWREQGNTEAFF
17 TRBD2 TRBJ2-3 TRBV25-1 - TGTGCCAGCAGTGAGCCGGGACTAGCGGGGTTCACAGATACGCAGTATTTT CASSEPGLAGFTDTQYF
16 TRBD1 TRBJ1-2 TRBV4-3 - TGCGCCAGCAGCCAAGCGACAGGGCAGATTAACTATGGCTACACCTTC CASSQATGQINYGYTF
18 - TRBJ1-2 TRBV5-1 - TGCGCCAGCAGCTTGCGAGGTCCCGATATCCCGTCTAACTATGGCTACACCTTC CASSLRGPDIPSNYGYTF
15 - TRBJ1-2 TRBV5-6 - TGTGCCAGCAGCTTGGAGGGGTGGAGGGACTATGGCTACACCTTC CASSLEGWRDYGYTF
11 - TRBJ2-7 TRBV6-1 - TGTGCCAGCAGTGAGCGCTACGAGCAGTACTTC CASSERYEQYF
14 - TRBJ2-7 TRBV4-2 - TGTGCCAGCAGCCAAAACTCGAATTCCTACGAGCAGTACTTC CASSQNSNSYEQYF
16 - TRBJ2-3 TRBV2 - TGTGCCAGCAGTGTGTGGACCAGCGGACCCACAGATACGCAGTATTTT CASSVWTSGPTDTQYF
15 TRBD1 TRBJ2-7 TRBV19 - TGTGCCAGTAGTCCCGGGACAGGGGTGACTTACGAGCAGTACTTC CASSPGTGVTYEQYF
12 TRBD1 TRBJ1-1 TRBV7-2 - TGTGCCAGCAGCAAGGGACAGGGCCGAGCTTTCTTT CASSKGQGRAFF
16 TRBD1 TRBJ2-7 TRBV18 once TGTGCCAGCTCACCTTCCGGGCAGGGGGCCTCCTACGAGCAGTACTTC CASSPSGQGASYEQYF
13 - TRBJ2-7 TRBV6-5 - TGTGCCAGCAGTGCGACACGCACCTACGAGCAGTACTTC CASSATRTYEQYF
15 - TRBJ2-7 TRBV6-5 - TGTGCCAGCAGTCCCTACGCCCAGCGGACCTACGAGCAGTACTTC CASSPYAQRTYEQYF
14 TRBD2 TRBJ2-3 TRBV29-1 - TGCAGCGTTGAAGTAGCGGGACGGACAGATACGCAGTATTTT CSVEVAGRTDTQYF
14 TRBD1 TRBJ2-7 TRBV2 - TGTGCCAGCCTAAAACAGGGACAGACCTACGAGCAGTACTTC CASLKQGQTYEQYF
15 - TRBJ2-1 TRBV7-6 - TGTGCCAGCAGCTTAACGGAGGCACCCTCCAATGAGCAGTTCTTC CASSLTEAPSNEQFF
18 - TRBJ1-4 TRBV30 - TGTGCCTGGAGTGCTAACAGGAGGGGTTTTATAACTAATGAAAAACTGTTTTTT CAWSANRRGFITNEKLFF
13 - TRBJ1-1 TRBV5-1 - TGCGCCAGCAGCCTATTATCGGGAGCTGAAGCTTTCTTT CASSLLSGAEAFF
16 TRBD2 TRBJ2-4 TRBV4-1 - TGCGCCAGCAGCCTAGGGACTAGGAGCGCCAAAAACATTCAGTACTTC CASSLGTRSAKNIQYF
11 - TRBJ1-2 TRBV19 - TGTGCCAGTACAGGGTTCTATGGCTACACCTTC CASTGFYGYTF
15 TRBD1 TRBJ2-3 TRBV7-9 - TGTGCCAGCAGCCCGCCGGGGACAGGGTTGGATACGCAGTATTTT CASSPPGTGLDTQYF
14 - TRBJ2-3 TRBV7-3 - TGTGCCAGCAGTTTGAGCGGGAGCACAGATACGCAGTATTTT CASSLSGSTDTQYF
16 TRBD2 TRBJ2-2 TRBV6-1 - TGTGCCAGCAGTGCTCTAGCGGGAGTATCCACCGGGGAGCTGTTTTTT CASSALAGVSTGELFF
16 - TRBJ2-4 TRBV28 - TGTGCCAGCAGATCCGGACACCTACTAGCCAAAAACATTCAGTACTTC CASRSGHLLAKNIQYF
15 TRBD1 TRBJ2-7 TRBV19 - TGTGCCAGTAGTAGCGGGACAGGGGCGTCCTACGAGCAGTACTTC CASSSGTGASYEQYF
11 TRBD1 TRBJ1-2 TRBV29-1 - TGCAGCGCCAGAGGACAGGGAGACTACACCTTC CSARGQGDYTF
13 TRBD1 TRBJ1-1 TRBV19 - TGTGCCAGTAGTATAGCCGGGACAGTCGGAGCTTTCTTT CASSIAGTVGAFF
15 - TRBJ2-3 TRBV5-4 - TGTGCCAGCAGCTTGGGCAGGGGTAGTATAGATACGCAGTATTTT CASSLGRGSIDTQYF
13 - TRBJ1-1 TRBV28 - TGTGCCAGCAGTTTCTATTCGAACACTGAAGCTTTCTTT CASSFYSNTEAFF
15 - TRBJ2-3 TRBV5-1 - TGCGCCAGCAGCTTGGATGGACAGTTCACAGATACGCAGTATTTT CASSLDGQFTDTQYF
15 TRBD1 TRBJ2-7 TRBV28 - TGTGCCAGCAGTTTATATGGGACAGGGGATTACGAGCAGTACTTC CASSLYGTGDYEQYF
11 - TRBJ1-3 TRBV6-5 - TGTGCCAGCACTTCCGGAAACACCATATATTTT CASTSGNTIYF
12 - TRBJ1-5 TRBV5-1 - TGCGCCAGCAGCATAGGGGATCAGCCCCAGCATTTT CASSIGDQPQHF
15 - TRBJ1-4 TRBV5-6 - TGTGCCAGCAGCGCGCGGGGGGGTGGGAAGGAAAAACTGTTTTTT CASSARGGGKEKLFF
16 - TRBJ2-1 TRBV18 - TGTGCCAGCTCACCACTAGCGTCCAGCTCCTACAATGAGCAGTTCTTC CASSPLASSSYNEQFF
13 TRBD1 TRBJ2-7 TRBV7-9 - TGTGCCAGCAGCCGGACAGGGGCCTACGAGCAGTACTTC CASSRTGAYEQYF
13 - TRBJ2-7 TRBV5-1 once TGCGCCAGCAGCTCTGGGCCCGGCTACGAGCAGTACTTC CASSSGPGYEQYF
15 - TRBJ2-1 TRBV5-5 - TGTGCCAGCAGCTTGAGGGCTAGCCGCCTTAATGAGCAGTTCTTC CASSLRASRLNEQFF
12 TRBD1 TRBJ1-1 TRBV28 - TGTGCCAGCAGTTACAGGGGCACTGAAGCTTTCTTT CASSYRGTEAFF
14 - TRBJ2-6 TRBV9 - TGTGCCAGCAGCGTCATCTCTGGGGCCAACGTCCTGACTTTC CASSVISGANVLTF
15 TRBD1 TRBJ2-5 TRBV7-9 - TGTGCCAGCAGCTCCGGGACAGACCTACAAGAGACCCAGTACTTC CASSSGTDLQETQYF
15 TRBD1 TRBJ2-3 TRBV27 - TGTGCCAGCAGCACACCGGGACAGGGGACAGATACGCAGTATTTT CASSTPGQGTDTQYF